This TCR beta chain emerged from a study of CD8 T cells in ankylosing spondylitis. The study, taken as a whole, reports: Past research had described some motif variants in reactive arthritis synovial fluid and blood. Those disease-linked clones were CD8+; they were also relatively rare in peripheral blood. Clones tied to disease were said to be significantly enriched in matched ankylosing spondylitis synovial fluid.

This clonotype appeared a few times. The antigen remains undetermined. One entry per CDR3 protein results from TCRdb running MiXCR on the 5' RACE reads. The top ten clones hold around 30% of a sample with some 270,000 distinct CDR3 sequences, 15% to 20% of them seen once. CDR3 length equals 15 residues. V was clipped by 2 bases and J by 9 bases; unmatched bases: 9. Germline V gene lookup returns CDR1 SGHRS and CDR2 YFSETQ. The chain links TRBV5-1 to TRBJ2-1, with 9 bases identical to TRBD2. Sequenced material: blood, either unsorted or a sorted T cell fraction (not recorded which). This TCR came from a male donor with ankylosing spondylitis or in good health (not recorded which). Here the CDR3 DNA reads TGCGCCAGCAGCTTAGGGCGGGAGGGCCTTTTTGAGCAGTTCTTC. Its translation: CASSLGREGLFEQFF.